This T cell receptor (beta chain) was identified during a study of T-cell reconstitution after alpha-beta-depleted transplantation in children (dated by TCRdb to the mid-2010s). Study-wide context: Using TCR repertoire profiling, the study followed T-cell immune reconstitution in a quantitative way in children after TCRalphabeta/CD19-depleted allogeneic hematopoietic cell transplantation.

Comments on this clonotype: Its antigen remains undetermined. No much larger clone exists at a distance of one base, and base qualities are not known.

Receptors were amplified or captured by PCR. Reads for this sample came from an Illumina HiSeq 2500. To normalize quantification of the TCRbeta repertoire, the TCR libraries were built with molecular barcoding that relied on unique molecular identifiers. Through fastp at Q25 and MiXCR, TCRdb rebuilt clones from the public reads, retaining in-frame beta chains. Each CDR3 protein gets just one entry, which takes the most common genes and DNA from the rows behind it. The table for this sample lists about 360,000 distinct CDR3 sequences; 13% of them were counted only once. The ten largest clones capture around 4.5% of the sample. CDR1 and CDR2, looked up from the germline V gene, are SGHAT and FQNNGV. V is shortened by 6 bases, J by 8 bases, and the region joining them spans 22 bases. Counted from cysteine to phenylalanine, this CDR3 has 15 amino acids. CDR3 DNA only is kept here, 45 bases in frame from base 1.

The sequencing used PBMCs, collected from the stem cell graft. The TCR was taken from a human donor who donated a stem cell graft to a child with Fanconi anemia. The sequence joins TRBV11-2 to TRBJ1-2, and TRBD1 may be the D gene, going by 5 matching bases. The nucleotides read TGTGCCAGCAGATTGGCGGGGGGGTCGGGGAACGGCTACACCTTC. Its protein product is CASRLAGGSGNGYTF.